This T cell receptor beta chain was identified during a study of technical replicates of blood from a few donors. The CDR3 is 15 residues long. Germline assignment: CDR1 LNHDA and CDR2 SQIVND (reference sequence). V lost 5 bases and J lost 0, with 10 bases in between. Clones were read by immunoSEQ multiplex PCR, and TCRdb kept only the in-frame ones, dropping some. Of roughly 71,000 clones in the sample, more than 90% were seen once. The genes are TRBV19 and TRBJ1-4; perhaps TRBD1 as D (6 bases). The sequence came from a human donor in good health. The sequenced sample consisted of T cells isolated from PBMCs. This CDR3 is CASSPGHATNEKLFF. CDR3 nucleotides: TGTGCCAGTAGTCCGGGACATGCAACTAATGAAAAACTGTTTTTT.